The 29 T cell receptor beta chains in this list originate from one sample, sequenced in a study of patients and donors after allogeneic stem cell transplantation. TCRdb fed the RT-PCR reads into MiXCR, producing one record per CDR3 protein. This sample has roughly 180,000 distinct CDR3 sequences, with about 40% found just once. The source material was blood, either unsorted or a sorted T cell fraction (not recorded which). Every receptor here comes from a human donor who was either an allogeneic HSCT recipient or a stem cell or donor lymphocyte infusion donor (not recorded which). It is not recorded whose cells these are; they may come from a transplant donor.

V gene TRBV5-6 combines with J gene TRBJ1-2; D gene ambiguous. The V end was cut by 4 bases, the J end by 3 bases, with 13 bases between. The length of the CDR3 is 14 residues. The V gene's germline CDR1 is SGHDT and CDR2 YYEEEE. CDR3 loop: CASSLPTLHYGYTF. CDR3 DNA: TGTGCCAGCAGCCTGCCGACTTTGCACTATGGCTACACCTTC.

The gene calls are TRBV12-3 or TRBV12-4 and TRBJ2-1, with D perhaps TRBD2 (5 bases). The CDR3 extends over 13 amino acids. Trimming shortened V by 2 bases and J by 9 bases, and 11 bases separated the two germline ends. CDR3 loop: CASSLRPEGEQFF. The CDR3 DNA reads TGTGCCAGCAGTTTACGACCTGAGGGTGAGCAGTTCTTC.

This clonotype was observed a few times. The chain carries TRBV9 and TRBJ1-1; no clear D. Trimming took 0 bases from V and 6 from J, leaving 9 bases between them. The length of the CDR3 is 13 residues. The germline CDR1 and CDR2 sequences are SGDLS and YYNGEE. In DNA form, the CDR3 reads TGTGCCAGCAGCGTAGAGACGGGCTCTGAAGCTTTCTTT. It codes for CASSVETGSEAFF.

The genes are TRBV27 and TRBJ1-5; 8 bases align to TRBD1. The germline gives CDR1 MNHEY, CDR2 SMNVEV (reference sequence). The CDR3 contains 14 residues. V gave up 6 bases and J gave up 9 bases; unmatched junction bases: 10. CDR3 nucleotide sequence: TGTGCCAGCAGCCTCGGACAGGGTGGGTGGCCCCAGCATTTT. Its translation is CASSLGQGGWPQHF.

The V gene is TRBV5-1, the J gene TRBJ2-1, with 9 bases matching TRBD2. This CDR3 spans 15 amino acids. The germline CDR1 and CDR2 sequences are SGHRS and YFSETQ. After removal of 1 base from V and 7 bases from J, the junction contained 6 bases not matched to a gene. The CDR3 DNA is TGCGCCAGCAGCTTGAATAGCGGGGGAAAAAATGAGCAGTTCTTC. Protein sequence: CASSLNSGGKNEQFF.

The rearrangement uses TRBV9 and TRBJ1-3; TRBD1 aligns across 7 bases. With 3 bases clipped from V and 2 bases from J, the junction kept 5 bases outside the gene matches. The CDR3 totals 15 residues. Germline loops: CDR1 SGDLS, CDR2 YYNGEE. CDR3 nucleotide sequence: TGTGCCAGCAGCGCGGAGACAGGGCCTGGAAACACCATATATTTT. Amino acid sequence: CASSAETGPGNTIYF.

V is TRBV4-3 and J is TRBJ1-1, with D tentatively TRBD1 (6 bases). Germline values: CDR1 LGHNA, CDR2 YSLEER. The CDR3 extends over 15 amino acids. V was clipped by 0 bases and J by 8 bases, with 16 bases between them. The CDR3 sequence: CASSQDVGQGREAFF. The CDR3 region has the DNA TGCGCCAGCAGCCAAGATGTGGGGCAGGGGCGCGAAGCTTTCTTT.

The rearrangement uses TRBV25-1 and TRBJ1-2; no definite D call. CDR1 and CDR2 (germline): MGHDK, SYGVNS. The germline V and J ends were trimmed by 2 bases and 2 bases, with 9 bases remaining between them. The CDR3 length is 14 residues. The CDR3 DNA reads TGTGCCAGCAGTGAAAATGAGGAAAACTATGGCTACACCTTC. This codes for CASSENEENYGYTF.

The rearrangement uses TRBV11-1 and TRBJ2-7; 7 bases map to TRBD1. Trimming took 2 bases from V and 4 from J; bases not matched to a gene: 8. The CDR3 length is 15 residues. The germline CDR1 and CDR2 sequences are SGHAT and FQDESV (reference sequence). The CDR3: CASSLSRTGSYEQYF. DNA of the CDR3: TGTGCCAGCAGCTTAAGCAGGACAGGATCGTACGAGCAGTACTTC.

The chain uses TRBV5-6 and TRBJ2-5; D is perhaps TRBD1 or TRBD2 (5 bases each). The germline V gene has CDR1 SGHDT and CDR2 YYEEEE. Trimming stripped 2 bases from V and 2 bases from J, with 16 bases between. There are 16 residues in the CDR3. Here the CDR3 reads CASSFFLRDPQETQYF. The CDR3, as DNA: TGTGCCAGCAGCTTTTTTCTTCGGGACCCGCAAGAGACCCAGTACTTC. Filled out from reference TRBV5-6 and TRBJ2-5, the complete variable domain reads DAGVTQSPTHLIKTRGQQVTLRCSPKSGHDTVSWYQQALGQGPQFIFQYYEEEERQRGNFPDRFSGHQFPNYSSELNVNALLLGDSALYLCASSFFLRDPQETQYFGPGTRLLVL.

The genes are TRBV3-1 and TRBJ1-1; no definite D call. Germline CDR1 LGHDT, CDR2 YNNKEL (reference sequence). Trimming stripped 3 bases from V and 11 bases from J, with 16 bases between. The CDR3 runs 13 residues. CDR3 in DNA: TGTGCCAGCAGCCATAGTACCGGGCGGGATGCTTTCTTT. It codes for CASSHSTGRDAFF.

This rearrangement joins TRBV21-1 to TRBJ2-1; the D call of TRBD2 is as the table states it, not checked on the DNA. TRBV21-1 is a known pseudogene. This CDR3 region has 18 residues. DNA of the CDR3: TGTGCCAGCAGCAAAAGTGAAAAATCGCTAGCGGGAGTGGGAGAGCAGTTCTTC. Translating it yields CASSKSEKSLAGVGEQFF.

The chain carries TRBV5-1 and TRBJ2-1, with D unresolved. CDR1 is SGHRS and CDR2 is YFSETQ in the germline V gene. Trimming removed 0 bases from V and 8 bases from J, with 18 bases in between. The CDR3 is made up of 16 amino acids. The DNA for the CDR3 is TGCGCCAGCAGCTTGGAGGTAGCCTCGAATGACGATGAGCAGTTCTTC. It translates to CASSLEVASNDDEQFF.

The chain employs TRBV15 and TRBJ2-3; no definite D call. The CDR3 has 13 amino acids. V lost 1 base and J lost 6, with 8 bases in between. Germline CDR1 reads LNHNV; CDR2 reads YYDKDF (reference sequence). The chain's CDR3 is CATSRVFADTQYF. The CDR3 DNA is TGTGCCACCAGCAGAGTCTTCGCTGATACGCAGTATTTT.

This chain joins TRBV3-1 and TRBJ2-7; TRBD2 aligns across 8 bases. The J segment lost 3 bases and the V segment lost 0 bases, leaving 7 bases of the junction unmatched. The germline CDR1 and CDR2 sequences are LGHDT and YNNKEL (reference sequence). This CDR3 is built from 16 residues. The CDR3 coding sequence is TGTGCCAGCAGCCAAGAAATCCTAGCGGGCCACTACGAGCAGTACTTC. Protein product: CASSQEILAGHYEQYF.

The chain combines TRBV14 with TRBJ2-1, with D hard to call. V was trimmed by 0 bases and J by 0 bases, leaving 9 bases between them. The CDR3 has 16 residues. The germline V gene encodes CDR1 SGHDN and CDR2 FVKESK. For the CDR3, the DNA is TGTGCCAGCAGCCAAGATCAGAGTCCCTCCTACAATGAGCAGTTCTTC. Translated, it gives CASSQDQSPSYNEQFF.

CDR3 sequence (DNA): TGTGCCAGCAGGCCATTTCAGGGAGGGTCTGAGCAGTTCTTC. It yields the protein CASRPFQGGSEQFF. This chain joins TRBV4-2 and TRBJ2-1, with 7 bases identical to TRBD2. CDR3 length: 14 residues. V trimming: 6 bases; J trimming: 9 bases; junction bases outside the gene matches: 11. Germline lookup yields CDR1 LGHNA and CDR2 YNFKEQ.

This clonotype occurred once. The CDR3: CASSESQAKNIQYF. The CDR3 coding sequence is TGTGCCAGCAGTGAGTCGCAAGCCAAAAACATTCAGTACTTC. The rearrangement uses TRBV12-3 or TRBV12-4 and TRBJ2-4, with D uncertain. The CDR3 has 14 residues. The V end was cut by 5 bases, the J end by 0 bases, with 8 bases between.

The chain couples TRBV5-1 to TRBJ2-5; unclear D gene. Germline V lookup: CDR1 SGHRS, CDR2 YFSETQ. The CDR3 loop spans 14 amino acids. V lost 0 bases and J 0 bases, leaving 6 bases between the germline ends. Here the CDR3 DNA reads TGCGCCAGCAGCTTGGCCGGAGACCAAGAGACCCAGTACTTC. As protein: CASSLAGDQETQYF.

The chain carries TRBV28 and TRBJ1-1, with D maybe TRBD1 (5 bases). The CDR3 extends over 15 amino acids. Germline V lookup: CDR1 MDHEN, CDR2 SYDVKM. Trimming removed 3 bases at V and 4 bases at J, with 15 bases between. CDR3 DNA sequence: TGTGCCAGCAGTTTTCACGTGGGCGGGGGCACTGAAGCTTTCTTT. This sequence encodes CASSFHVGGGTEAFF.

The rearrangement uses TRBV7-6 and TRBJ2-1; 8 bases agree with TRBD2. The CDR3 loop spans 15 amino acids. V was clipped by 2 bases and J by 3 bases; unmatched bases: 3. The germline V gene has CDR1 SGHVS and CDR2 FNYEAQ. The CDR3: CASSLRTSSYNEQFF. The CDR3 coding sequence is TGTGCCAGCAGCTTAAGGACTAGCAGCTACAATGAGCAGTTCTTC. Based on the CDR3 plus reference TRBV7-6 and TRBJ2-1, the full variable domain is GAGVSQSPRYKVTKRGQDVALRCDPISGHVSLYWYRQALGQGPEFLTYFNYEAQQDKSGLPNDRFSAERPEGSISTLTIQRTEQRDSAMYRCASSLRTSSYNEQFFGPGTRLTVL.

The rearrangement links TRBV9 to TRBJ2-7, with 7 bases that match TRBD1. The CDR3 runs 14 residues. Trimming removed 3 bases from V and 0 bases from J; junction bases left unmatched: 3. Germline lookup yields CDR1 SGDLS and CDR2 YYNGEE. For the CDR3, the DNA is TGTGCCAGCAGCGGGACAGGTCCCTCCTACGAGCAGTACTTC. Its protein is CASSGTGPSYEQYF.

This clonotype occurred many times. The gene calls are TRBV28 and TRBJ1-1; D is ambiguous. CDR3 length: 13 residues. Trimming pared 6 bases from V and 0 bases from J, leaving 8 bases between. The germline gives CDR1 MDHEN, CDR2 SYDVKM. Here the CDR3 reads CASSLKVNTEAFF. Written as DNA, the CDR3 is TGTGCCAGCAGCTTAAAGGTGAACACTGAAGCTTTCTTT. Together with reference TRBV28 and TRBJ1-1, the CDR3 gives the full variable domain: DVKVTQSSRYLVKRTGEKVFLECVQDMDHENMFWYRQDPGLGLRLIYFSYDVKMKEKGDIPEGYSVSREKKERFSLILESASTNQTSMYLCASSLKVNTEAFFGQGTRLTVV.

This clonotype was recorded only once. The V gene is TRBV4-3, the J gene TRBJ2-3; 9 bases match TRBD1. Germline CDR1 LGHNA, CDR2 YSLEER. The CDR3 extends over 18 amino acids. Trimming cost V 2 bases and J 3 bases; bases outside gene matches: 12. The CDR3 coding sequence is TGCGCCAGCAGCCAATTCCACAGGGGGCGCGTCTTAACAGATACGCAGTATTTT. Translating gives CASSQFHRGRVLTDTQYF.

The V and J genes are TRBV9 and TRBJ1-6; D not certain. The V gene's germline CDR1 is SGDLS and CDR2 YYNGEE. The CDR3 is made up of 12 amino acids. The V end was cut by 0 bases, the J end by 8 bases, with 3 bases between. This CDR3 reads CASSVGDSPLHF. DNA for the CDR3: TGTGCCAGCAGCGTAGGGGATTCACCCCTCCACTTT.

The chain recombines TRBV29-1 with TRBJ2-7; D not certain. Germline V lookup: CDR1 SQVTM, CDR2 ANQGSEA. The CDR3 loop spans 12 amino acids. V lost 4 bases to trimming and J lost 0 bases, with 7 bases between them. The CDR3 DNA is TGCAGCGTTGCGGCAAGCTCCTACGAGCAGTACTTC. This gives the protein CSVAASSYEQYF.

The rearrangement joins TRBV20-1 to TRBJ2-2, with a possible D match to TRBD2 (6 bases). Germline CDR1 and CDR2: DFQATT and SNEGSKA (reference sequence). The CDR3 is made up of 14 amino acids. V shed 4 bases and J shed 3 bases, with 12 bases lying between them. The DNA for the CDR3 is TGCAGTGCTATCGGGACTTCTCACACCGGGGAGCTGTTTTTT. This gives the protein CSAIGTSHTGELFF.

For the CDR3, the DNA is TGTGCCAGCAGCTTAGTGGGGGGATACTACGAGCAGTACTTC. This sequence encodes CASSLVGGYYEQYF. V gene TRBV11-2 combines with J gene TRBJ2-7, with a tentative D call TRBD2 (6 bases). V was pared by 1 base and J by 3 bases, with 10 bases between. The CDR3 runs to 14 residues. The germline V gene encodes CDR1 SGHAT and CDR2 FQNNGV.

The chain carries TRBV12-3 or TRBV12-4 and TRBJ1-5; 9 bases map to TRBD1. There are 16 residues in the CDR3. V shed 6 bases, J shed 4 bases, and the junction held 10 bases outside the gene matches. The CDR3 region is CASSRIQGAGNQPQHF. In DNA form, the CDR3 reads TGTGCCAGCAGCCGAATACAGGGGGCCGGAAATCAGCCCCAGCATTTT.